Each of the 32 T cell receptor beta chains below was sequenced from the same sample in a study of cytomegalovirus exposure and HLA in healthy donors. Primers for the PCR totalled 60 Vbeta and 13 Jbeta. Profiling relied on immunoSEQ multiplex PCR, and the TCRdb table lists in-frame clones only, not all of them. The sample contains roughly 100,000 clones, 70% to 80% of which appear only once. Source material: PBMCs. These receptors all stem from a man aged 60 to 75 in good health and CMV-seronegative.

The chain combines TRBV7-9 with TRBJ2-7; TRBD1 might be the D (6 bases). Trimming pared 1 base from V and 4 bases from J, leaving 14 bases between. The CDR3 has 15 amino acids. Germline-derived CDR1 and CDR2 are SEHNR and FQNEAQ (reference sequence). The CDR3 protein is CASSLVGGVGYEQYF. The CDR3 bases are TGTGCCAGCAGCTTAGTTGGGGGCGTAGGGTACGAGCAGTACTTC.

The chain carries TRBV5-1 and TRBJ1-1; D not certain. The germline V gene has CDR1 SGHRS and CDR2 YFSETQ. This CDR3 spans 13 amino acids. Trimming removed 4 bases at V and 1 base at J, with 8 bases between. The CDR3 DNA reads as TGCGCCAGCAGCCCGACAACGAACACTGAAGCTTTCTTT. Encoded protein: CASSPTTNTEAFF.

The chain uses TRBV7-2 and TRBJ1-2, with TRBD1 matching over 8 bases. The V gene's germline CDR1 is SGHTA and CDR2 FQGNSA. CDR3 length equals 14 residues. After removal of 5 bases from V and 8 bases from J, the junction contained 10 bases not matched to a gene. The CDR3 bases are TGTGCCAGCAGCACAGGGGTGACAGGGGAGGGCTACACCTTC. Amino acids: CASSTGVTGEGYTF.

The chain has TRBV4-3 and TRBJ1-3; D uncertain. The ends were cut back, 0 bases at V and 4 bases at J, with 13 bases in the middle. This CDR3 has 16 amino acids. Germline V gene sequence: CDR1 LGHNA, CDR2 YSLEER. The CDR3 region has the DNA TGCGCCAGCAGCCAAGAGGGCAAGATAGAGGGAAACACCATATATTTT. As protein: CASSQEGKIEGNTIYF.

The rearrangement uses TRBV9 and TRBJ1-1; no firm D call. V dropped 3 bases and J dropped 1 base, with 10 bases sitting between them. The V gene's germline CDR1 is SGDLS and CDR2 YYNGEE. The CDR3 has 14 amino acids. The CDR3 reads CASSAPGKNTEAFF. CDR3 nucleotides: TGTGCCAGCAGCGCCCCCGGGAAGAACACTGAAGCTTTCTTT.

The CDR3 DNA reads TGTGCCAGCAGTACTCAGGGTCTTGATTCACCCCTCCACTTT. Translating it yields CASSTQGLDSPLHF. The J gene is TRBJ1-6, the V gene TRBV6-5, with D tentatively TRBD1 (5 bases). The V gene lost 5 bases and the J gene lost 8 bases, with 13 bases spanning the gap. The length of the CDR3 is 14 residues. Germline CDR1 is MNHEY and CDR2 is SVGAGI.

The genes are TRBV5-4 and TRBJ1-2, with 10 bases aligning to TRBD1. The CDR3 runs 14 residues. V was clipped by 4 bases and J by 7 bases; unmatched bases: 7. CDR1 is SGHNT, CDR2 YYREEE, per germline (reference sequence). The CDR3 DNA follows: TGTGCCAGCAGCCCAAGGGACAGGGGAAGTGGCTACACCTTC. As protein: CASSPRDRGSGYTF.

The chain is built from TRBV5-1 and TRBJ1-1, with 9 bases lining up with TRBD1. V lost 4 bases, J lost 4 bases, and 5 bases stayed unmatched. Germline CDR1 and CDR2: SGHRS and YFSETQ. The length of the CDR3 is 14 residues. The CDR3 loop reads CASSTMTGGTEAFF. The DNA of the CDR3 is TGCGCCAGCAGCACCATGACAGGGGGCACTGAAGCTTTCTTT.

The chain joins TRBV7-2 to TRBJ2-1; 7 bases match TRBD1. The V and J ends lost 4 bases and 13 bases, in that order; junction bases with no gene match: 10. Germline CDR1 is SGHTA and CDR2 is FQGNSA. This CDR3 spans 13 amino acids. The DNA for the CDR3 is TGTGCCAGCAGCTCGACAGGGATTAGCCTCCAGTTCTTC. Translated, it gives CASSSTGISLQFF.

The V call is TRBV18, the J call TRBJ2-7, with 10 bases that match TRBD1. CDR1 and CDR2 from the germline V gene are KGHSH and LQKENI. This CDR3 has 14 residues. V shed 5 bases and J 3 bases; nucleotides not matched to a gene: 4. CDR3 sequence reads: CASSDGTGDYEQYF. The CDR3 coding sequence is TGTGCCAGCTCAGACGGGACAGGGGACTACGAGCAGTACTTC. Based on the CDR3 plus reference TRBV18 and TRBJ2-7, the full variable domain is NAGVMQNPRHLVRRRGQEARLRCSPMKGHSHVYWYRQLPEEGLKFMVYLQKENIIDESGMPKERFSAEFPKEGPSILRIQQVVRGDSAAYFCASSDGTGDYEQYFGPGTRLTVT.

The V gene is TRBV1, the J gene TRBJ1-5; the listed D gene, TRBD1, was not tested against the DNA. TRBV1 is a documented pseudogene. The CDR3 length is 17 residues. CDR3 sequence reads: CTSSQDLPKGQDQPQHF. CDR3 sequence (DNA): TGCACCAGCAGCCAAGATTTGCCCAAAGGACAAGATCAGCCCCAGCATTTT.

This sequence joins TRBV7-9 and TRBJ1-5; maybe TRBD1 (6 bases). The CDR3 is 16 residues long. V gave up 4 bases and J gave up 0 bases, with 13 bases separating them. The germline CDR1 and CDR2 sequences are SEHNR and FQNEAQ (reference sequence). Written as DNA, the CDR3 is TGTGCCAGCAGCTCGACAGGCCCTTATAGCAATCAGCCCCAGCATTTT. Translating gives CASSSTGPYSNQPQHF.

The CDR3, as DNA: TGTGCCAGCAGAGCCGGGACAGGGTCAACCGGGGAGCTGTTTTTT. This codes for CASRAGTGSTGELFF. V gene TRBV7-2 combines with J gene TRBJ2-2; 9 bases fit TRBD1. Trimming cost V 6 bases and J 5 bases; bases outside gene matches: 7. Germline V lookup: CDR1 SGHTA, CDR2 FQGNSA. This CDR3 is 15 amino acids long.

The chain couples TRBV29-1 to TRBJ1-3; tentatively, D is TRBD1 (5 bases). Germline CDR1 and CDR2: SQVTM and ANQGSEA. V dropped 0 bases and J dropped 4 bases, with 10 bases sitting between them. This CDR3 spans 14 amino acids. The DNA of the CDR3 is TGCAGCGTTGAAGACCCAGGGTTCGGAAACACCATATATTTT. This gives the protein CSVEDPGFGNTIYF.

V usage is TRBV30 and J usage is TRBJ2-5; D not resolved. CDR1 is GTSNPN, CDR2 SVGIG, per germline (reference sequence). The CDR3 has 13 amino acids. V was shortened by 3 bases and J by 4 bases, with 12 bases between the two germline ends. The CDR3 protein is CAWRRQPGETQYF. The CDR3, as DNA: TGTGCCTGGAGGAGGCAACCTGGAGAGACCCAGTACTTC. Drawing the rest from reference TRBV30 and TRBJ2-5, the complete variable domain is SQTIHQWPATLVQPVGSPLSLECTVEGTSNPNLYWYRQAAGRGLQLLFYSVGIGQISSEVPQNLSASRPQDRQFILSSKKLLLSDSGFYLCAWRRQPGETQYFGPGTRLLVL.

This chain uses TRBV5-1 with TRBJ2-2, with a possible D match to TRBD1 (5 bases). This CDR3 is 15 amino acids long. The V end was cut by 4 bases, the J end by 0 bases, with 10 bases between. CDR1 is SGHRS and CDR2 is YFSETQ in the germline V gene. The CDR3 DNA is TGCGCCAGCAGCCTGTTAGGGGCGAACACCGGGGAGCTGTTTTTT. Its translation: CASSLLGANTGELFF.

The chain carries TRBV7-9 and TRBJ2-4, with D unclear. CDR3 length: 14 residues. Germline V lookup: CDR1 SEHNR, CDR2 FQNEAQ (reference sequence). The V gene lost 4 bases and the J gene lost 0 bases, with 7 bases spanning the gap. For the CDR3, the DNA is TGTGCCAGCAGCTCCGGTTTAGCCAAAAACATTCAGTACTTC. Protein sequence: CASSSGLAKNIQYF.

The chain carries TRBV7-7 and TRBJ2-5; D gene uncertain. The germline V and J ends were trimmed by 1 base and 2 bases, with 8 bases remaining between them. Germline V gives CDR1 SSHAT, CDR2 FNYEAQ (reference sequence). The CDR3 spans 14 residues. The DNA for the CDR3 is TGTGCCAGCAGCTTAGGACTTCTACAAGAGACCCAGTACTTC. This encodes CASSLGLLQETQYF.

CDR3 DNA: TGCGCCAGCAGCTTGGGGCGGGGGCCCAACCTTAGTAATGAGCAGTTCTTC. Translated: CASSLGRGPNLSNEQFF. The chain uses TRBV5-1 and TRBJ2-1; a possible D gene is TRBD2 (7 bases). Germline V gene sequence: CDR1 SGHRS, CDR2 YFSETQ. The CDR3 spans 17 residues. The germline V and J ends were trimmed by 0 bases and 7 bases, with 20 bases remaining between them.

This clone occurred once. CDR3 DNA: TGTGCCACGAGGGAAACCGGGGAGCTGTTTTTT. Its protein is CATRETGELFF. The chain joins TRBV28 to TRBJ2-2, with D perhaps TRBD2 (5 bases). The CDR3 has 11 amino acids. Trimming took off 10 bases at V and 5 bases at J, with 8 bases between the two ends. Germline V CDR1 and CDR2: MDHEN, SYDVKM.

The table lists this clone with a few counts. The V call is TRBV28, the J call TRBJ1-1; 9 nucleotides line up with TRBD1. CDR1 is MDHEN, CDR2 SYDVKM, per germline. The CDR3 has 16 amino acids. Trimming at V came to 6 bases and at J to 0 bases, leaving 8 bases not matched to a gene. The CDR3 here is CASSHGGTGLNTEAFF. The CDR3 DNA is TGTGCCAGCAGCCACGGGGGGACAGGGCTGAACACTGAAGCTTTCTTT.

V and J are TRBV7-9 and TRBJ1-5; no firm D call. V was trimmed by 3 bases and J by 3 bases, leaving 9 bases between them. Germline values: CDR1 SEHNR, CDR2 FQNEAQ (reference sequence). CDR3 size: 14 residues. As DNA, the CDR3 is TGTGCCAGCAGCTTCGAACAGAACAATCAGCCCCAGCATTTT. It is translated as CASSFEQNNQPQHF.

This chain uses TRBV7-2 with TRBJ2-2; possibly TRBD2 for D (7 bases). The CDR3 consists of 16 residues. Germline V gives CDR1 SGHTA, CDR2 FQGNSA. The ends were cut back, 1 base at V and 2 bases at J, with 11 bases in the middle. CDR3 sequence (DNA): TGTGCCAGCAGCTTAGTTGCGGGGGCTAACACCGGGGAGCTGTTTTTT. It encodes CASSLVAGANTGELFF.

The chain links TRBV5-1 to TRBJ1-3, with D hard to call. The CDR3 consists of 16 residues. Looked up from germline, CDR1 is SGHRS and CDR2 is YFSETQ. V was cut by 0 bases and J by 7 bases, with 17 bases left in between. The DNA for the CDR3 is TGCGCCAGCAGCTTGGATGGGAGCCGAGCTAGGAACACCATATATTTT. Its protein is CASSLDGSRARNTIYF. Full variable domain (remainder filled in from reference TRBV5-1 and TRBJ1-3): KAGVTQTPRYLIKTRGQQVTLSCSPISGHRSVSWYQQTPGQGLQFLFEYFSETQRNKGNFPGRFSGRQFSNSRSEMNVSTLELGDSALYLCASSLDGSRARNTIYFGEGSWLTVV.

J is TRBJ2-3 and V is TRBV13; 7 bases agree with TRBD1. Germline values: CDR1 PRHDT, CDR2 FYEKMQ (reference sequence). There are 16 residues in the CDR3. The V segment lost 4 bases and the J segment 4 bases; nucleotides outside the gene matches: 11. Here the CDR3 DNA reads TGTGCCAGCAGCTCGCTATACAGGGGTGTAGCAGATACGCAGTATTTT. Residues: CASSSLYRGVADTQYF.

The V call is TRBV5-1, the J call TRBJ1-1; 9 bases fit TRBD1. After removal of 3 bases from V and 1 base from J, the junction contained 10 bases not matched to a gene. Germline V CDR1 and CDR2: SGHRS, YFSETQ. This CDR3 has 17 residues. The CDR3 nucleotides are TGCGCCAGCAGCTACCGGGACAGGGTCTCGGAGAACACTGAAGCTTTCTTT. Translating it yields CASSYRDRVSENTEAFF.

This clone was detected only once. The chain recombines TRBV6-1 with TRBJ2-1, with 7 bases lining up with TRBD2. The CDR3 consists of 15 residues. V gave up 2 bases and J gave up 4 bases; unmatched junction bases: 5. CDR1 and CDR2 from the germline V gene are MNHNS and SASEGT. The CDR3, as DNA: TGTGCCAGCAGTGAAACGTGGGGGGGATACAATGAGCAGTTCTTC. Its translation: CASSETWGGYNEQFF.

The chain is built from TRBV11-2 and TRBJ2-7, with D perhaps matching TRBD1 (7 bases). The germline gives CDR1 SGHAT, CDR2 FQNNGV. V lost 3 bases and J lost 6, with 18 bases in between. The CDR3 has 15 amino acids. This CDR3 is CASSLDAGGTIEQYF. As DNA, the CDR3 is TGTGCCAGCAGCTTGGATGCAGGGGGGACCATCGAGCAGTACTTC.

This clone has a single count. V is TRBV28 and J is TRBJ1-1, with 9 bases that match TRBD1. The CDR3 length is 14 residues. CDR1 and CDR2 from the germline V gene are MDHEN and SYDVKM. After removal of 6 bases from V and 11 bases from J, the junction contained 13 bases not matched to a gene. CDR3 DNA: TGTGCCAGCAGCCCCCCGGGACAGGGTAAATGGGCTTTCTTT. It translates to CASSPPGQGKWAFF.

The J gene is TRBJ2-7, the V gene TRBV6-5, with TRBD1 matching over 12 bases. In germline, CDR1 is MNHEY, CDR2 SVGAGI. Trimming removed 8 bases from V and 4 bases from J; junction bases left unmatched: 9. The CDR3 is 15 residues long. The CDR3 bases are TGTGCCAGCGGTGCTGGGACAGGGGGCTTGTACGAGCAGTACTTC. Protein sequence: CASGAGTGGLYEQYF.

This clone was seen more than once but under ten times. The CDR3: CASSYSGAETQYF. The CDR3 DNA reads TGTGCCAGCAGCTATAGCGGGGCGGAGACCCAGTACTTC. This chain connects TRBV7-6 to TRBJ2-5; 8 bases are shared with TRBD2. CDR1 is SGHVS, CDR2 FNYEAQ, per germline. This CDR3 has 13 residues. The J segment lost 5 bases and the V segment lost 4 bases, leaving 3 bases of the junction unmatched.

J is TRBJ1-2 and V is TRBV5-1; 8 nucleotides line up with TRBD1. V trimming: 0 bases; J trimming: 8 bases; junction bases outside the gene matches: 6. Germline CDR1 and CDR2: SGHRS and YFSETQ. This CDR3 has 14 residues. The CDR3 coding sequence is TGCGCCAGCAGCTTGGTTCAGGGGGCGCGAGGCTACACCTTC. Amino acid sequence: CASSLVQGARGYTF. The whole variable domain, remainder taken from reference TRBV5-1 and TRBJ1-2, is KAGVTQTPRYLIKTRGQQVTLSCSPISGHRSVSWYQQTPGQGLQFLFEYFSETQRNKGNFPGRFSGRQFSNSRSEMNVSTLELGDSALYLCASSLVQGARGYTFGSGTRLTVV.